This TCR beta chain was sequenced in a study of blood T cells in healthy people across ages (dated by TCRdb to 2015 to 2017). Background on the whole study: Template switching captured roughly one uniquely barcoded TCR beta cDNA molecule per two T cells in model experiments. Age-related changes in TCR beta repertoire diversity were measured in the study by deep sequencing normalized with unique cDNA molecular identifiers. Four age groups were formed from the donors: young (average approximately 15 years), middle-aged (approximately 40), aged (around 68) and long-lived (more than 75). To avoid experimental bias, donors of different ages were distributed randomly across sequencing lanes. The study analyzed two additional independent replicas of 1 million unique cDNA reads from the same blood draw for two donors, one aged 18 to 30 and one aged 80 or older.

The library was generated by 5' RACE. The sample was run on an Illumina HiSeq 2500. A second PCR of roughly 7 to 11 cycles was performed with a sample-barcoded 5' primer and a J-beta primer mix. Each TCR beta cDNA molecule received a unique molecular identifier from a template-switch 5' adaptor carrying 12 random nucleotides. Each sample yielded at least 2.5 million CDR3-containing paired-end reads. First-strand cDNA synthesis was performed from all RNA using the Mint cDNA synthesis kit, with priming by a TRBC-specific oligonucleotide. Following uracil-DNA glycosylase treatment, a first 18-cycle PCR with universal primers M1SS and BC2_uni_R was performed on all cDNA. Turning to the authors' computational methods: For normalization, 1 million high-quality reads, each with a distinct molecular identifier, were randomly selected from each sample. Instead of being binned into consensus sequences, reads that shared molecular identifiers were thrown out. MiTCR, set to a Q25 quality threshold and the strictest error-elimination algorithm, was used for CDR3 identification, clonotype clustering and error correction. A nonparametric unseen species model with Euler transformation was used to estimate lower-bound total TCR beta diversity. TCRdb cleaned the public reads at Q25 with fastp, built clones with MiXCR and kept in-frame beta chains. A single entry per CDR3 protein holds the most common genes and DNA from its merged rows. The V and J calls here are based on TCRdb, not the publication. Counted in this sample were roughly 730,000 distinct CDR3 sequences; approximately 60% of them appeared once. Roughly 26% of the sample lies in the top ten.

Donors were roughly 40 systemically healthy Caucasian individuals from Russia aged roughly 6 to 100 years. Approximately 9 milliliters of peripheral blood were collected from each donor into EDTA-treated Vacutainer tubes. Ficoll-Paque density-gradient centrifugation was used to isolate PBMCs, with at least 7 million per sample. Total RNA, at least 5 micrograms per sample, was extracted from PBMCs with Trizol reagent. The percentages of naive CD45RAhigh/CD27high T cells were determined by flow cytometry on a PBMC aliquot from every donor. Study-level results and caveats: Compared with the aged group, the long-lived group had more naive CD4+ T cells, fewer expanded clones and increased TCR diversity, suggesting age selection. Estimates of total diversity based on one million sequenced T cells were considered lower bounds and underestimates. Bulk unsorted PBMC profiling prevented conclusive comparison of naive and antigen-experienced compartments. Observed TCR beta diversity per million T cells fell roughly linearly with age, and a significant reduction was already apparent by age roughly 40. Because donor CMV infection status was unknown, age-related changes in expanded clonotypes were potentially confounded. The percentage of naive T cells measured by flow cytometry correlated strongly with observed TCR beta diversity.

Reading from cysteine to phenylalanine, the CDR3 counts 15 amino acids. Only the CDR3 DNA stays, 45 bases, in frame from base 1. Trimming removed 5 bases from V and 1 base from J, leaving 9 bases between the germline ends. This clonotype came up many times. It has no known antigen specificity. No much larger clonotype is one base removed from it; base qualities were not supplied. The chain is encoded by TRBV12-3 or TRBV12-4 joined to TRBJ2-6, with no confidently assigned D gene. The material sequenced was blood. The TCR comes from a man aged 35-49 years in good health. The DNA sequence is TGTGCCAGCAGTCGGGCCCGATCTGGGGCCAACGTCCTGACTTTC. This gives the protein CASSRARSGANVLTF.